Detailed here is one TCR beta chain. Antigen unknown. These data are taken from a study of monozygotic twins with inflammatory bowel disease. Reprocessing the 5' RACE reads, TCRdb reports a single entry for every CDR3 protein and omits DNA. The ten top clones account for over 5.5%, within a sample of some 330,000 distinct CDR3 sequences. Germline V gene sequence: CDR1 MDHEN, CDR2 SYDVKM. The CDR3 length is 17 residues. Overall study results and limits: Immunosuppressive treatments were not uniform, and this may have added variability to patient repertoires. Individual T cell subtypes were not distinguishable. Researchers report that IBD patients shared fewer clonotypes with others than healthy twins, especially amid disease activity. TCRbeta inverse Simpson diversity was decreased in IBD patients versus healthy co-twins.

The receptor's source is a human donor with ulcerative colitis or Crohn's disease, or a healthy co-twin of an affected twin (not recorded which). Sequenced material: blood. The genes are TRBV28 and TRBJ1-5; TCRdb gives TRBD1 as the D gene, but with no DNA this cannot be confirmed. CDR3 sequence: CASSLRSLDRKNQPQHF.